This T cell receptor (beta chain) was obtained from a study of control samples from healthy donors and cancer patients. CDR3 size: 15 residues. V lost 2 bases and J 0 bases, leaving 10 bases between the germline ends. Germline V gives CDR1 MGHRA, CDR2 YSYEKL. Generated by immunoSEQ multiplex PCR, the TCRdb table keeps only in-frame clones and is missing some. The sample comprises 91,000 or so clones, roughly 90% of which are singletons, and roughly 0.9% rests with the top ten. Sequenced input: blood. This sequence originates from a woman younger than 45 in good health. The J gene is TRBJ1-1, the V gene TRBV4-1; D is undetermined. Here the CDR3 DNA reads TGCGCCAGCAGCCAATTTACGGACCTGAACACTGAAGCTTTCTTT. Its translation: CASSQFTDLNTEAFF.